The source of this TCR beta chain is a study of Ad26.COV2.S vaccination and SARS-CoV-2 variants (dated by TCRdb to the early 2020s). The study in broad terms: Donors in the vaccine arm were drawn from COV1001, a multicentre, randomized, double-blind, placebo-controlled phase I-IIa trial testing Ad26.COV2.S in healthy adults. Trial participants were randomized into five groups of five: low-dose or high-dose Ad26.COV2.S given once or twice, or placebo on both occasions. Blinding of investigators to trial group allocation was maintained during experiments and outcome assessment. TCRbeta repertoire sequencing served as the tool for gauging how specific and how broad the SARS-CoV-2-reactive T cell receptors were following Ad26.COV2.S vaccination. A total of around 32 samples were included in the TCR-sequenced set, comprising roughly 19 Ad26.COV2.S vaccine recipients, 5 placebo recipients and 8 SARS-CoV-2 convalescent individuals. Dosing of Ad26.COV2.S was intramuscular, at either 5x10^10 or 1x10^11 viral particles, delivered as one shot or as two shots spaced 56 days apart. Study-wide conclusions, independent of this receptor: Comparing responses between vaccine doses or regimens was not something the study was powered to do. According to the authors, total T cell responses may have been underestimated by the TCR breadth and depth analyses. Vaccine and placebo recipients had comparable non-spike TCR breadth, which fits with the vaccine containing only spike. After vaccination, substantial breadth of spike-specific CD8+ and CD4+ T cell responses was reported. Ad26.COV2.S recipients had higher spike-specific TCR breadth than placebo recipients (P = 0.0014).

V is reduced by 7 bases and J by 2 bases, leaving a spacing of 12 bases between them. From its cysteine to its phenylalanine, the CDR3 spans 13 amino acids. Only CDR3 DNA is held: 39 bases, read in frame from base 1. For CDR1 and CDR2, the germline V gene lists SGHRS and YFSETQ. The immunoSEQ Assay was used to sequence TCRbeta CDR3 regions. After extraction, genomic DNA underwent amplification by bias-controlled multiplex PCR, followed by high-throughput sequencing. Per the source publication's procedure: To quantify the absolute abundance of every unique TCRbeta CDR3 region, sequences were collapsed and filtered. Usable DNA was measured by amplifying reference genes present in all nucleated cells, and TCRbeta template counts were normalized to that usable DNA to estimate T cell fraction. Repertoire TCRs were annotated as SARS-CoV-2-specific by exact matching of V gene, CDR3 amino acid sequence and J gene to a known reactive TCR set. MIRA supplied the reference SARS-CoV-2 TCR set, which was filtered for enrichment in COVID-19-positive ImmuneCODE repertoires so that public or cross-reactive TCRs were removed. Drawing on the MIRA antigens, annotated TCRs were analysed further at the level of specific ORF or position within ORF. Breadth was defined as the number of annotated unique rearrangements divided by the total number of unique productive rearrangements, and depth was defined as the summed frequency of the annotated unique rearrangements. Two-sided Wilcoxon rank-sum tests were used to compare TCR breadth between groups. What TCRdb holds here is the immuneACCESS table cut down to in-frame rearrangements. Part of the clones is not present; checked against another copy, under half of the missing clones reflect an unresolved V gene, and the others are unexplained. For V, J and clone size, that table is used; D and trimming come from the DNA. Across this sample there are 300,000 to 350,000 clones, with roughly 90% seen only once. About 5% of the sample goes to the ten largest clones.

About this clone itself: The target of this receptor is not known. Base qualities are not at hand, and no much larger clone is one base apart.

The sample's treatment or condition label, in plain terms: around 19 received Ad26.COV2.S at low or high dose, single or two shots; five or six received placebo; per-sample allocation not given. For vaccine and placebo recipients, the sequenced repertoires came from samples collected on day 63 after the first injection. In Cohort 1b, 25 or so adults aged 18-55 years were enrolled at a single site in Boston, USA, between 29 July and 7 August 2020. Ad26.COV2.S was a replication-incompetent adenovirus type 26 vector expressing a prefusion-stabilized SARS-CoV-2 spike protein from the original Wuhan strain.

This sequence uses TRBV5-1 and TRBJ2-5; no D gene can be assigned with confidence. This receptor was identified in a person between 18 and 65 years old who received the Ad26.COV2.S COVID-19 vaccine or a placebo. This specimen was peripheral blood, taken in a trial of Ad26.COV2.S vaccine versus placebo. The bases are TGCGCCAGCCACCTTGATAGTCAAGAGACCCAGTACTTC. Its protein reads: CASHLDSQETQYF.